This T cell receptor beta chain was obtained from a study of cytomegalovirus exposure and HLA in healthy donors. A multiplex PCR was run with 60 Vbeta primers and 13 Jbeta primers. Libraries were prepared by immunoSEQ multiplex PCR; TCRdb keeps only in-frame clonotypes and omits some of them. The profile shows tens of thousands of clones, approximately 80% of them singletons. The donors gave bone marrow, and they were healthy. The CDR3 has 15 residues. The germline gives CDR1 SGHTS, CDR2 YDEGEE. V was clipped by 2 bases and J by 2 bases, with 13 bases between them. As concerns this clone: Its antigen remains unidentified.

Broader study findings: Per published reports, the classifier diagnosed cytomegalovirus status with high specificity and sensitivity. Presence/absence analyses took donor sequencing depth as roughly uniform. The study had only CMV serostatus as immune exposure information.

The sequenced material came from PBMCs. The TCR originated in a man aged 30-40 years in good health and CMV-seronegative. The V call is TRBV5-8, the J call TRBJ1-1; no firm D call. The CDR3 region is CASSFNAVINTEAFF. The DNA of the CDR3 is TGTGCCAGCAGCTTTAATGCAGTGATAAACACTGAAGCTTTCTTT. Full variable domain (missing parts from reference TRBV5-8 and TRBJ1-1): EAGVTQSPTHLIKTRGQQATLRCSPISGHTSVYWYQQALGLGLQFLLWYDEGEERNRGNFPPRFSGRQFPNYSSELNVNALELEDSALYLCASSFNAVINTEAFFGQGTRLTVV.